Sequencing of this TCR beta chain was carried out in a study of blood T cell repertoires in COVID-19. Sequenced by immunoSEQ multiplex PCR; TCRdb stores in-frame clones only, minus some. This table holds fewer than 250,000 clones, less than 90% found once. CDR1 SGHAT and CDR2 FQNNGV come from the germline V gene. V was clipped by 6 bases and J by 4 bases; unmatched bases: 5. The CDR3 is 15 amino acids. What was sequenced was peripheral blood. The TCR was taken from a woman in her sixties or seventies with active or convalescent COVID-19. The V gene is TRBV11-2, the J gene TRBJ2-1; 11 nucleotides match TRBD2. This chain's CDR3 is CASSSIAGGYNEQFF. The CDR3, as DNA: TGTGCCAGCAGTTCGATAGCGGGGGGGTACAATGAGCAGTTCTTC.